This entry concerns a single T cell receptor beta chain. Its antigen is unknown. The sample holds no much larger clone one base away, and base qualities are not on file. These data belong to a study of blood T cell repertoires in COVID-19 (dated by TCRdb to 2018 to 2020). Study-level background: The collaborator samples originated in the United States, Italy and Spain and spanned the acute and convalescent phases of COVID-19. The prospective study material was composed of cDNA or gDNA derived from T cells, B-cell-depleted T cells, or PBMCs. Deeply sampled blood TCRbeta repertoires from subjects exposed to, actively infected with, or recovered from COVID-19 were included in the dataset. The repertoires were released in a freely available public database intended as a resource for research on the immune response to SARS-CoV-2. Samples came from the ongoing ImmuneRACE study (first 160 participants) plus 1,254 subjects from 6 global collaborators. A de-identified subject ID, COVID-19 status, age in years and sex were almost always included in the sample metadata. Where available, HLA class I and class II types were obtained from metadata supplied by the sample provider rather than from assay-based typing.

One collaborating source in Seattle enrolled patients during active infection and followed them longitudinally through the course of disease. Each collaborating institution followed its own protocols to collect whole blood in K2EDTA tubes. For TCRbeta analysis, collaborators shipped samples as frozen whole blood, isolated PBMCs, or DNA extracted from either of those sample types. Here V drops 3 bases and J drops 0 bases, and the junction holds 4 bases not matched to any gene. From cysteine to phenylalanine, the CDR3 is 16 amino acids long. CDR3 DNA only is kept here, 48 bases in frame from base 1. The germline V gene yields SGHTA for CDR1 and FQGNSA for CDR2. Summary of the overall study and its limitations: How much clinical and demographic metadata was included differed by source and by participant, and the metadata was provided uncurated.

TCRbeta CDR3 regions were amplified from genomic DNA using the immunoSEQ Assay, a bias-controlled multiplex PCR. For the original study's pipeline: The number of nucleated cells in each sample was estimated by amplification of reference gene primers within the assay. Sequence reads were collapsed and filtered to measure the absolute abundance of every unique TCRbeta CDR3 rearrangement. For each sample, productive Simpson clonality was calculated by taking the square root of Simpson's diversity index across productive rearrangements. Entries here come from immuneACCESS through TCRdb and include only in-frame sequences with V and J called. Some clones fail to appear in such tables; in the studies checked, an unresolved V gene covers under half of the shortfall, and the cause of the remainder is unknown. V, J and clone size reflect that table, while D and trimming were determined from the DNA. Recorded for this sample are about 410,000 clones; around nine tenths of them occurred a single time. The biggest ten clones account for approximately 1.5% of the sample.

The sequence joins TRBV7-2 to TRBJ2-1, with 8 bases in between that match TRBD2. This clonotype was obtained from a woman aged 40 to 49 with COVID-19, enrolled during active disease. Source material: peripheral blood. The CDR3 region: CASSLASGLSYNEQFF. The DNA sequence is TGTGCCAGCAGCTTGGCTAGCGGGCTCTCCTACAATGAGCAGTTCTTC.